What follows are 6 T cell receptor beta chains derived from one specimen sequenced in a study of early T cells in non-severe SARS-CoV-2 infection. Using its own MiXCR run on the 5' RACE reads, TCRdb lists one record per CDR3 protein. The sample records 52,000 or so distinct CDR3 sequences, approximately 13% being singletons. The source material was whole blood. These TCRs come from an adult who was a healthcare worker with PCR-confirmed SARS-CoV-2 infection or an uninfected control (not recorded which).

This chain links TRBV9 with TRBJ2-3; D is undetermined. Germline-derived CDR1 and CDR2 are SGDLS and YYNGEE. Trimming removed 0 bases at V and 2 bases at J, with 10 bases between. This CDR3 region has 15 residues. CDR3 sequence: CASSVARHTTDTQYF. CDR3 in DNA: TGTGCCAGCAGCGTAGCCCGCCACACCACAGATACGCAGTATTTT.

This clonotype has a handful of counts. This sequence joins TRBV6-5 and TRBJ1-5; 10 bases fit TRBD1. Looked up from germline, CDR1 is MNHEY and CDR2 is SVGAGI. The V segment lost 5 bases and the J segment 2 bases; nucleotides outside the gene matches: 6. This CDR3 spans 16 amino acids. Written as DNA, the CDR3 is TGTGCCAGCAGTACCGGGACAGGGGTTGGCAATCAGCCCCAGCATTTT. It encodes CASSTGTGVGNQPQHF.

The V call is TRBV10-3, the J call TRBJ2-3; a possible D gene is TRBD2 (6 bases). This CDR3 is built from 14 residues. Deletions cut 4 bases from V and 2 bases from J, with 10 bases between. Germline V gives CDR1 ENHRY, CDR2 SYGVKD. The CDR3 protein is CAISALRDTDTQYF. The CDR3 region has the DNA TGTGCCATCAGTGCCCTGCGGGACACAGATACGCAGTATTTT.

This chain uses TRBV14 with TRBJ2-7; D may be TRBD1 (6 bases). The V end was cut by 2 bases, the J end by 3 bases, with 14 bases between. The CDR3 contains 15 residues. The germline V gene has CDR1 SGHDN and CDR2 FVKESK. Here the CDR3 reads CASSQLTGLSYEQYF. Here the CDR3 DNA reads TGTGCCAGCAGCCAACTGACAGGTCTAAGCTACGAGCAGTACTTC.

This clonotype was seen many times. This chain uses TRBV12-3 or TRBV12-4 with TRBJ2-7, with D possibly matching TRBD1 (6 bases). V was pared by 1 base and J by 3 bases, with 10 bases between. This CDR3 contains 14 residues. CDR3 residues: CASSLDRVIYEQYF. In nucleotides, the CDR3 is TGTGCCAGCAGTTTAGACAGGGTGATCTACGAGCAGTACTTC.

This clonotype was seen a few times. V is TRBV5-4 and J is TRBJ2-2; the D is unclear. The V end was cut by 0 bases, the J end by 1 base, with 13 bases between. Per germline, CDR1 SGHNT and CDR2 YYREEE (reference sequence). CDR3 size: 17 residues. As DNA, the CDR3 is TGTGCCAGCAGCTTGGGGGCTCCAGCAGGGAACACCGGGGAGCTGTTTTTT. It is translated as CASSLGAPAGNTGELFF.